This T cell receptor beta chain came from a study of cytomegalovirus exposure and HLA in healthy donors. Study details: The study placed less than 90% of its 398 genotyped donors in the Caucasian-associated ancestry cluster. Study-level points and caveats: In all likelihood, a cluster of highly shared sequence variants was a sequencing artifact. Accounts indicate the classifier identified cytomegalovirus status with strong specificity and sensitivity. Generally TCR sequences proved uncommon, though certain public TCRs appeared in numerous donors.

J gave up 2 bases and V 4 bases, and 2 bases lay outside the gene matches. The CDR3 loop spans 15 amino acids. Germline assignment: CDR1 SGHRS and CDR2 YFSETQ. Notes on this clone: Its antigen is unknown.

The PCR had 60 Vbeta and 13 Jbeta primers. Produced via immunoSEQ multiplex PCR; TCRdb's table is partial and in-frame only. There are 90,000 or so clones in the sample; approximately 79% occur only once, and about 6.1% lies in the top ten. The chain is built from TRBV5-1 and TRBJ2-7; 14 bases match TRBD2. This TCR was recovered from a female donor in good health and CMV-seronegative. The sample comprised PBMCs. The CDR3 spells CASSAGLAGAYEQYF. CDR3 DNA sequence: TGCGCCAGCAGCGCGGGACTAGCGGGAGCCTACGAGCAGTACTTC.